This TCR beta chain was recorded in a study of memory CD4+ T cells and cytomegalovirus serostatus. This clone was counted once. The antigen remains unidentified. Only in-frame clones appear in the TCRdb table, and some are missing; sequencing was by immunoSEQ multiplex PCR. Here the sample spans tens of thousands of clones, approximately 84% being singletons. Findings and limits, study-wide: The CMV-associated TCR signature appears largely within the CD4+ memory repertoire.

Trimming took 7 bases from V and 9 from J, leaving 10 bases between them. This CDR3 has 11 amino acids. The germline gives CDR1 SNHLY, CDR2 FYNNEI. The sort gate was single viable CD3+CD4+CD8-CD45RO+ cells for memory CD4+ T cells. The sequence was collected from an adult in good health and CMV-seronegative. Specimen: memory CD4+ T cells from blood. The J gene is TRBJ2-1, the V gene TRBV2; D not resolved. CDR3 nucleotide sequence: TGTGCCAGCATCGGAGATTCTGAGCAGTTCTTC. Translating it yields CASIGDSEQFF.